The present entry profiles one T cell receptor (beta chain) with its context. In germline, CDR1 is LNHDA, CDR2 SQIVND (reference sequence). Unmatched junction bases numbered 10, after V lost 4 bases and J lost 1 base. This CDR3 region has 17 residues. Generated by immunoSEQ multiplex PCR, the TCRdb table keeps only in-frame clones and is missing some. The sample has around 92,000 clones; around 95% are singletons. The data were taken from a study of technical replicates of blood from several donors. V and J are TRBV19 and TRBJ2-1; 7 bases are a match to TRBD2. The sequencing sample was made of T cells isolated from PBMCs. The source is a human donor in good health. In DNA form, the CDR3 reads TGTGCCAGTAGTACTCTCCCGACTAGCCATTCCTACAATGAGCAGTTCTTC. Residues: CASSTLPTSHSYNEQFF. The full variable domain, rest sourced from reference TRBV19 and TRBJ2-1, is DGGITQSPKYLFRKEGQNVTLSCEQNLNHDAMYWYRQDPGQGLRLIYYSQIVNDFQKGDIAEGYSVSREKKESFPLTVTSAQKNPTAFYLCASSTLPTSHSYNEQFFGPGTRLTVL.